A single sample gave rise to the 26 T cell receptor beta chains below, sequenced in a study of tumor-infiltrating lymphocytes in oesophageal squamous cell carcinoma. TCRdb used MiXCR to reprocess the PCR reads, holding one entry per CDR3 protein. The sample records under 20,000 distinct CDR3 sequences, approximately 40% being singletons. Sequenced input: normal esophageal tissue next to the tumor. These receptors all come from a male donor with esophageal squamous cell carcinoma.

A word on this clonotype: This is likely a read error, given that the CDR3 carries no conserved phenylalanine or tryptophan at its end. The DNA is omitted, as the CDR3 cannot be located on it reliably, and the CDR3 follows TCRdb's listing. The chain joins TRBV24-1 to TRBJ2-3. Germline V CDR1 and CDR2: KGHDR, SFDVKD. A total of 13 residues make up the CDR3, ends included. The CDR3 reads CATVTGEATPSVR.

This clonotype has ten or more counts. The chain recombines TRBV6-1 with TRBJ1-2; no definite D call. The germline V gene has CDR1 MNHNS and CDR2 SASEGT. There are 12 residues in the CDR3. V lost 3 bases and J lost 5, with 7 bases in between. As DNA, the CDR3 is TGTGCCAGCAGTGATATGGGTTATGGCTACACCTTC. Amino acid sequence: CASSDMGYGYTF.

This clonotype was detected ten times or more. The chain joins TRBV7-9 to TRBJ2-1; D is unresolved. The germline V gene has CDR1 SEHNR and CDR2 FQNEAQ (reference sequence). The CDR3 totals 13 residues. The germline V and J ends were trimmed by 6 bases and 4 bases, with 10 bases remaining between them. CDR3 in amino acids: CASSHMEYNEQFF. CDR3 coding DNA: TGTGCCAGCAGTCACATGGAATACAATGAGCAGTTCTTC.

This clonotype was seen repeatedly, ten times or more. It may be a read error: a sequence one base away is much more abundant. This CDR3 reads CASSGGADNEQYF. DNA for the CDR3: TGTGCCAGCTCCGGGGGGGCCGATAATGAGCAGTACTTC. This chain uses TRBV6-1 with TRBJ2-7, with 8 bases lining up with TRBD2. This CDR3 has 13 amino acids. The germline V gene has CDR1 MNHNS and CDR2 SASEGT. V lost 8 bases to trimming and J lost 7 bases; unmatched junction nucleotides: 10.

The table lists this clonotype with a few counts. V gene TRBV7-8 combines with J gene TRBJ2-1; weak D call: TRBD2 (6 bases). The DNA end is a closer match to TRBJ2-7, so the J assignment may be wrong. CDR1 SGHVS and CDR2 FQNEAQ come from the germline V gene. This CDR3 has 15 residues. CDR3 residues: CASSLSRRGGYEQYF. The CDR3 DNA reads TGTGCCAGCAGCTTAAGTCGGAGGGGTGGCTACGAGCAGTACTTC.

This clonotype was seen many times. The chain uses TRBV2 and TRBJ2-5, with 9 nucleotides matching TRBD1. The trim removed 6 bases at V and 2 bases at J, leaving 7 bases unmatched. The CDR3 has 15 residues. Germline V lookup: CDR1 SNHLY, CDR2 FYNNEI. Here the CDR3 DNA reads TGTGCCAGCAGCCGGGACAGGGATGAACAAGAGACCCAGTACTTC. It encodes CASSRDRDEQETQYF.

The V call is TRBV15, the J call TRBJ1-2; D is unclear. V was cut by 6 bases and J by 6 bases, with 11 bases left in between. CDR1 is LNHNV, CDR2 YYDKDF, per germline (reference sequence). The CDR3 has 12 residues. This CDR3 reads CATSWQDHGYTF. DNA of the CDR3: TGTGCCACCAGTTGGCAGGATCATGGCTACACCTTC.

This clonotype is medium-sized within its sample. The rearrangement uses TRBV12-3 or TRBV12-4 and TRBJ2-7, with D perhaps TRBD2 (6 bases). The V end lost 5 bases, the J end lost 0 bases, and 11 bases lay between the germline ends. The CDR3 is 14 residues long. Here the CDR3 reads CASSVGGSSYEQYF. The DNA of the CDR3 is TGTGCCAGCAGTGTTGGGGGGAGCTCCTACGAGCAGTACTTC.

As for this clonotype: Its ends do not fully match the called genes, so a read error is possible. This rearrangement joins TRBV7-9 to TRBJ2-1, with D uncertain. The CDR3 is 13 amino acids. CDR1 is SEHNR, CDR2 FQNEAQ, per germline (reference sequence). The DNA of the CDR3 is TGTGCCAGCAGCTCTCTCTCCCACAATGAGCAGTTCTTC. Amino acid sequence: CASSSLSHNEQFF.

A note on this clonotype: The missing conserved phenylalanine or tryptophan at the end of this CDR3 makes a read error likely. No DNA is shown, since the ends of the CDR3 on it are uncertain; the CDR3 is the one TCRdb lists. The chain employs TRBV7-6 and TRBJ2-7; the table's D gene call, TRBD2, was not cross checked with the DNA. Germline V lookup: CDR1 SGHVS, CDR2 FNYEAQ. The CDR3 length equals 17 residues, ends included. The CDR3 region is CASSSNSGRLGTQYFGS.

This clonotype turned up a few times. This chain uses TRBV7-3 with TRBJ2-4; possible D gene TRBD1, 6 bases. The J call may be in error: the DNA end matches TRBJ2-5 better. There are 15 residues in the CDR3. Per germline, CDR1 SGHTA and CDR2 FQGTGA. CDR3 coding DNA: TGTGCCAGCAGCTCAACCAGGGGAGCCCAAGAGACCCAGTACTTC. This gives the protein CASSSTRGAQETQYF.

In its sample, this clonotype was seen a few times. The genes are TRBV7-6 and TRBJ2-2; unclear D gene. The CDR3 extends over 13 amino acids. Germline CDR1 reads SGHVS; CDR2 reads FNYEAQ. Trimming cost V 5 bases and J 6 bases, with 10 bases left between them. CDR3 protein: CASSKRNPGELFF. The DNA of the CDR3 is TGTGCCAGCAGCAAACGGAATCCCGGGGAGCTGTTTTTT.

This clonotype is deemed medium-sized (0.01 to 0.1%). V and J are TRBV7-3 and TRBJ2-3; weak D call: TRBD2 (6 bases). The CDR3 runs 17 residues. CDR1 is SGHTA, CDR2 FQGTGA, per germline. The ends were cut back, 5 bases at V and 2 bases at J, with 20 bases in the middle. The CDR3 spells CASSPSRAEGYTDTQYF. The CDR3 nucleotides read TGTGCCAGCAGCCCGTCGCGGGCGGAGGGCTACACAGATACGCAGTATTTT.

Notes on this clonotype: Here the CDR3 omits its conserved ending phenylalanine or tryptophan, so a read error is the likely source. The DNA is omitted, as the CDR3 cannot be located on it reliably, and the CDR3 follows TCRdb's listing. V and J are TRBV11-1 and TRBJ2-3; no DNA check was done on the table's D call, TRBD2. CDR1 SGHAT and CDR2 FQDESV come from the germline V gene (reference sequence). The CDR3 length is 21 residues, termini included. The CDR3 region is CASSLAPFTSGRAGETQYFGP.

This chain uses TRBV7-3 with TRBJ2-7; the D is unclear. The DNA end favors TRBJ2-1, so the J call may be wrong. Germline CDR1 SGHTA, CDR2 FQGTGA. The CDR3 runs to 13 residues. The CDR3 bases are TGTGCCAGCAGCTTGGCCCCCTGGGAAGAGCAGTTCTTC. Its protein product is CASSLAPWEEQFF.

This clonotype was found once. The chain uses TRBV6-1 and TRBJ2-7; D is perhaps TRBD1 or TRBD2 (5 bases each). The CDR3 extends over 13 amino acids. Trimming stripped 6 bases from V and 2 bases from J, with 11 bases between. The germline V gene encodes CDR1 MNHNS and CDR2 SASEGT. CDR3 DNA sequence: TGTGCCAGCAGCCAGGGAGCAGCCTACGAGCAGTACTTC. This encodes CASSQGAAYEQYF.

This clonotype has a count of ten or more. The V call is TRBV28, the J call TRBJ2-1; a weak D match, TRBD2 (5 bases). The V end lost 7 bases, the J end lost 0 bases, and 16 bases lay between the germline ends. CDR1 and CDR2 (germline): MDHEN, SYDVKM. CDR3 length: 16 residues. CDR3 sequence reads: CASITGRRPSYNEQFF. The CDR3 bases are TGTGCCAGCATTACGGGAAGGCGCCCCTCCTACAATGAGCAGTTCTTC.

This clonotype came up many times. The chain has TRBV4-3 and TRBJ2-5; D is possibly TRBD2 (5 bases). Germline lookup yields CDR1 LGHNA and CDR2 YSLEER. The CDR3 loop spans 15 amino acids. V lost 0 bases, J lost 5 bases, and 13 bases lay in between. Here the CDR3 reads CASSQELARVETQYF. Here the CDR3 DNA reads TGCGCCAGCAGCCAAGAATTAGCGAGGGTGGAGACCCAGTACTTC.

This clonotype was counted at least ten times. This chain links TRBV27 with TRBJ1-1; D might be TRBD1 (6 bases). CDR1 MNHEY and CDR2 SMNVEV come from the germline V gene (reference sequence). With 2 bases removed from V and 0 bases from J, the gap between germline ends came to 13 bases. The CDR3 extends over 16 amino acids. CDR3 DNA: TGTGCCAGCAGTTTAAGCCCGGGGGCCATGAACACTGAAGCTTTCTTT. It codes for CASSLSPGAMNTEAFF.

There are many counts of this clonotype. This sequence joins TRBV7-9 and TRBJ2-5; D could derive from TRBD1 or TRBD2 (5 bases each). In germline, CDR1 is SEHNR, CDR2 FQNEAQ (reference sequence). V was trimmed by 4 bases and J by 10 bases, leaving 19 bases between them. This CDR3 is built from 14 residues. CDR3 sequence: CASSYPDGTRDQYF. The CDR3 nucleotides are TGTGCCAGCAGCTACCCGGACGGGACGAGAGACCAGTACTTC.

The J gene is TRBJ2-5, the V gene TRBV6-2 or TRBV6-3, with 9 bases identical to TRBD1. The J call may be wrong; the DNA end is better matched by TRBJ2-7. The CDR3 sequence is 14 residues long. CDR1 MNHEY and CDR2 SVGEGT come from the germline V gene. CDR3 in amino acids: CASSEDRGTYEQYF. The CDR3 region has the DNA TGTGCCAGCAGTGAAGACAGGGGGACCTACGAGCAGTACTTC.

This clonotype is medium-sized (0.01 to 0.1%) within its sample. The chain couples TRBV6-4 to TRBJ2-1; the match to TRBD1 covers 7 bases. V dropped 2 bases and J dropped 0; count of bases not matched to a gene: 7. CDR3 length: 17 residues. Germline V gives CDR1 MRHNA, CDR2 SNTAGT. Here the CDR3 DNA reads TGTGCCAGCAGTGACGAAAGGCGACAGGGCTCCTACAATGAGCAGTTCTTC. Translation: CASSDERRQGSYNEQFF.

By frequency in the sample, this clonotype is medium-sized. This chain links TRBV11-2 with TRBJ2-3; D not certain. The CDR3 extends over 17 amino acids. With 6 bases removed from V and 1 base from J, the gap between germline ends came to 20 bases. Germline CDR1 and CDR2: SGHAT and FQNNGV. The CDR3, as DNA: TGTGCCAGCAGTCAACCCGAGTACTATGAGGGCACAGATACGCAGTATTTT. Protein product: CASSQPEYYEGTDTQYF.

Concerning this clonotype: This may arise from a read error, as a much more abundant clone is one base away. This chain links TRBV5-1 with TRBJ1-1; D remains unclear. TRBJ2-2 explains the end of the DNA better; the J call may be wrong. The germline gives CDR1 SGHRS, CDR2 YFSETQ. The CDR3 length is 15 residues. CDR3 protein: CASSLGLTNTGELFF. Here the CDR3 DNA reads TGCGCCAGCAGCTTGGGCCTTACGAACACCGGGGAGCTGTTTTTT.

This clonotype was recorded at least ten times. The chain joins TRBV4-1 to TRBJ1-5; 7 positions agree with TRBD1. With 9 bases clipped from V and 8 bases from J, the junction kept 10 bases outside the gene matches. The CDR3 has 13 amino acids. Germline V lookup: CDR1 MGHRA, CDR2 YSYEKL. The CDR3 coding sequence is TGCGCCAGTTCTAGACAGGGAATAGAGCCCCAGCATTTT. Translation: CASSRQGIEPQHF.

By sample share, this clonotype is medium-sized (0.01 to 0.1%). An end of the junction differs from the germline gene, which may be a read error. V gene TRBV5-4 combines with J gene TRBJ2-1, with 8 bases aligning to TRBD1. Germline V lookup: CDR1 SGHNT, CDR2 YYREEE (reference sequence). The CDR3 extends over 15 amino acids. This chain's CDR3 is CASSYRQGRHNEQFF. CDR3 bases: TGCGCCAGCAGTTATCGACAGGGGCGTCACAATGAGCAGTTCTTC.